The entry below describes one T cell receptor beta chain. Its antigen is unknown. The germline V and J ends were trimmed by 7 bases and 3 bases, with 16 bases remaining between them. Germline values: CDR1 MNHEY, CDR2 SMNVEV (reference sequence). The CDR3 has 14 amino acids. The sample comes from a study of T cell responses to AZD1222 COVID-19 vaccine. The study, taken as a whole, reports: Repertoires were collected only later (after the peak T cell response had occurred).

This table comes from immunoSEQ multiplex PCR, and its TCRdb copy is limited to in-frame clones, with some not included. Of 150,000 to 200,000 clones in the sample, around 90% are singletons; the top ten hold about 2.5%. This clonotype was sampled from an adult in good health. The rearrangement links TRBV27 to TRBJ2-7, with D tentatively TRBD1 or TRBD2 (6 bases each). Sample: peripheral blood, taken on day 0 of AZD1222 vaccination. The CDR3 spells CASKGVISGYEQYF. CDR3 in DNA: TGTGCCAGCAAGGGGGTAATTAGCGGCTACGAGCAGTACTTC.